This T cell receptor beta chain was observed in a study of blood T cell repertoires in COVID-19. The protocol was immunoSEQ multiplex PCR, while the TCRdb copy is restricted to in-frame clones and leaves out a portion. The sample carries 200,000 to 250,000 clones, roughly 88% recorded once. The length of the CDR3 is 16 residues. Germline V CDR1 and CDR2: SGHTA, FQGNSA. Losses at the gene ends were 0 bases for V and 9 bases for J; bases not matched to a gene: 12. This receptor was taken from a man aged 18 to 35 with active or convalescent COVID-19. Sequencing used peripheral blood. The chain is built from TRBV7-2 and TRBJ1-1, with TRBD1 identical over 8 bases. The CDR3 coding sequence is TGTGCCAGCAGCTTAGCTCGACAGGGGCCTAAGAAAAAAGCTTTCTTT. The encoded protein is CASSLARQGPKKKAFF.